A single sample is the source of the 4 T cell receptor beta chains below, sequenced in a study of blood T cell repertoires in COVID-19. This table comes from immunoSEQ multiplex PCR, and its TCRdb copy is limited to in-frame clones, with some not included. The table records about 74,000 clones, about 90% of them present only once. Sequenced input: peripheral blood. Receptors were obtained from a woman aged 80 or over with active or convalescent COVID-19.

This chain joins TRBV5-1 and TRBJ2-7; 9 nucleotides line up with TRBD1. Trimming at V came to 4 bases and at J to 3 bases, leaving 8 bases not matched to a gene. Germline V CDR1 and CDR2: SGHRS, YFSETQ. The CDR3 totals 15 residues. CDR3 nucleotide sequence: TGCGCCAGCAGCGCCGGCCCGGGACAGGGCTACGAGCAGTACTTC. It yields the protein CASSAGPGQGYEQYF.

The count of this clone is one. The chain employs TRBV5-1 and TRBJ2-7, with TRBD1 as a possible D gene (6 bases). Trimming removed 4 bases at V and 0 bases at J, with 14 bases between. The CDR3 extends over 15 amino acids. Germline CDR1 SGHRS, CDR2 YFSETQ. The CDR3 loop reads CASSTLQGLSYEQYF. CDR3 sequence (DNA): TGCGCCAGCAGCACGTTACAGGGTCTCTCCTACGAGCAGTACTTC.

The V gene is TRBV3-1 (or the pseudogene TRBV3-2), the J gene TRBJ2-1, with 11 bases aligning to TRBD2. V shed 4 bases and J 7 bases; nucleotides not matched to a gene: 15. The CDR3 length is 18 residues. Germline values: CDR1 LGHDT, CDR2 YNNKEL (reference sequence). The CDR3 DNA is TGTGCCAGCAGCCCCTGGCGTCTAGCGGGAGGCGCGGGAAATGAGCAGTTCTTC. This gives the protein CASSPWRLAGGAGNEQFF.

The J gene is TRBJ2-3, the V gene TRBV7-2; D gene uncertain. From germline, CDR1 is SGHTA and CDR2 FQGNSA. The V and J ends lost 1 base and 0 bases respectively, with 20 bases between them. This CDR3 contains 19 residues. CDR3 bases: TGTGCCAGCAGCTTAGGGCCACCTGACTTTACCTCTAGCACAGATACGCAGTATTTT. Its protein product is CASSLGPPDFTSSTDTQYF.